This T cell receptor (beta chain) was sequenced during a study of PD-1 blockade in classical Hodgkin lymphoma. After autologous stem cell transplantation all patients relapsed, and prior brentuximab vedotin exposure differed between cohorts. Measured with immunoSEQ multiplex PCR; TCRdb has only the in-frame clones, and not every one. The sample has about 40,000 clones, 75% to 90% seen once; the top ten hold roughly 9%. Concerning this clone itself: Its antigen is as yet unknown.

General study points: Patients who initiated nivolumab within 1 year of ASCT were excluded. Newly diagnosed patients were reported to start with lower TCR diversity than healthy donors.

Trimming removed 6 bases at V and 1 base at J, with 12 bases between. This CDR3 comprises 14 residues. Germline lookup yields CDR1 LNHDA and CDR2 SQIVND (reference sequence). The chain links TRBV19 to TRBJ1-1, with a weak D call TRBD1 (6 bases). This sequence originates from a human donor with classical Hodgkin lymphoma. Sequenced here: peripheral blood mononuclear cells (PBMCs), sampled at baseline. CDR3 in DNA: TGTGCCAGTAGCCCTCGGACAGCGAACACTGAAGCTTTCTTT. Its translation is CASSPRTANTEAFF.